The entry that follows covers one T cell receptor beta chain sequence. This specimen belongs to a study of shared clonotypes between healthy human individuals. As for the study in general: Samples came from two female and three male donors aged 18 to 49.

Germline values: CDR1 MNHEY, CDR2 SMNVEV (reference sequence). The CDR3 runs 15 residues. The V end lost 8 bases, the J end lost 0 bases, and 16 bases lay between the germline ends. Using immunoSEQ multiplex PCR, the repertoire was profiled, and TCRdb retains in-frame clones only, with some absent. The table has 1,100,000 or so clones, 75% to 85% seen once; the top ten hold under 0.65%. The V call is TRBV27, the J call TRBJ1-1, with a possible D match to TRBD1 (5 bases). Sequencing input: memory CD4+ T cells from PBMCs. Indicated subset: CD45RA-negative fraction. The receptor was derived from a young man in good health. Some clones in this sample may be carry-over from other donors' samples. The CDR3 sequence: CASSAGLSMNTEAFF. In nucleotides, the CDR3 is TGTGCCAGCTCTGCGGGGCTGTCGATGAACACTGAAGCTTTCTTT.